The rows below give T cell receptor beta chains drawn from one sample of a study of blood T cell repertoires in COVID-19. Clones were sequenced by immunoSEQ multiplex PCR, and TCRdb holds only the in-frame ones, with some missing. Of roughly 250,000 clones listed, 85% to 90% are singletons. The source material was peripheral blood. The source of these receptors is a woman between 35 and 50 years old who had recovered from COVID-19. The CDR3 runs from the conserved cysteine through the conserved F or W. A D gene is named only where the DNA matches it firmly. A row's size may be missing; if present it is once, few, many or a size class.

V gene	D gene	J gene	clone size	CDR3 protein	CDR3 DNA
TRBV19	.	TRBJ1-5	.	CASRGAGGRRVNQPQHF	TGTGCCAGTAGGGGCGCGGGGGGGAGGAGGGTAAATCAGCCCCAGCATTTT
TRBV14	TRBD1	TRBJ1-1	.	CASSPDRGRHTEAFF	TGTGCCAGCAGCCCGGACAGGGGGCGGCACACTGAAGCTTTCTTT
TRBV7-2	TRBD1	TRBJ2-5	.	CASSPRTGGLETQYF	TGTGCCAGCAGCCCACGGACAGGGGGGCTTGAGACCCAGTACTTC
TRBV29-1	.	TRBJ1-1	.	CSVGGRNTEAFF	TGCAGCGTTGGTGGGAGGAACACTGAAGCTTTCTTT
TRBV3-1/TRBV3-2	.	TRBJ2-1	.	CASSPSGPDEQFF	TGTGCCAGCAGCCCCAGTGGGCCAGATGAGCAGTTCTTC
TRBV28	TRBD1	TRBJ1-5	once	CASSQGVQPQHF	TGTGCCAGCAGCCAGGGGGTTCAGCCCCAGCATTTT
TRBV7-8	.	TRBJ2-1	.	CASSLGLGNEQFF	TGTGCCAGCAGCTTGGGACTTGGCAATGAGCAGTTCTTC
TRBV30	TRBD1	TRBJ1-5	.	CAWSRGGQGQPQHF	TGTGCCTGGAGTAGAGGGGGCCAAGGGCAGCCCCAGCATTTT
TRBV16	TRBD1	TRBJ1-2	.	CASSQGTGVNYGYTF	TGTGCCAGCAGCCAAGGGACAGGGGTGAACTATGGCTACACCTTC
TRBV30	.	TRBJ2-5	.	CAWSPPGQETQYF	TGTGCCTGGAGTCCCCCGGGCCAAGAGACCCAGTACTTC
TRBV30	TRBD1	TRBJ1-2	once	CAWAGQNYGYTF	TGTGCCTGGGCGGGACAGAACTATGGCTACACCTTC
TRBV7-8	TRBD2	TRBJ2-1	few	CASSEREGGSYNEQFF	TGTGCCAGCAGCGAGCGGGAGGGTGGGTCCTACAATGAGCAGTTCTTC
TRBV5-8	TRBD1	TRBJ1-2	.	CASSQAGGYGYTF	TGTGCCAGCAGCCAAGCAGGGGGCTATGGCTACACCTTC
TRBV13	TRBD2	TRBJ2-5	.	CASGPSGKETQYF	TGTGCCAGCGGCCCTAGCGGCAAAGAGACCCAGTACTTC
TRBV5-1	.	TRBJ1-1	.	CASTRAGTEAFF	TGCGCCAGCACTCGAGCGGGGACTGAAGCTTTCTTT
TRBV7-9	TRBD1	TRBJ1-1	.	CASTPGGGTEAFF	TGTGCCAGCACCCCAGGGGGCGGCACTGAAGCTTTCTTT
TRBV6-4	.	TRBJ2-1	.	CASSDPGTGGDEQFF	TGTGCCAGCAGTGATCCCGGGACGGGGGGCGATGAGCAGTTCTTC
TRBV24-1	.	TRBJ1-2	.	CATSDSSGQPNYGYTF	TGTGCCACCAGTGATTCCTCAGGACAGCCTAACTATGGCTACACCTTC
TRBV6-5	TRBD2	TRBJ2-3	.	CASSYFTSVGPDTQYF	TGTGCCAGCAGTTACTTTACTAGCGTGGGCCCAGATACGCAGTATTTT
TRBV5-8	.	TRBJ2-3	once	CASSLRGTPTDTQYF	TGTGCCAGCAGCTTGCGGGGGACCCCCACAGATACGCAGTATTTT
TRBV5-6	TRBD2	TRBJ2-2	.	CATYGGGGPGGELFF	TGTGCCACCTACGGCGGGGGAGGGCCTGGCGGGGAGCTGTTTTTT
TRBV7-2	TRBD2	TRBJ2-1	.	CASTSPTSGYNEQFF	TGTGCCAGCACCTCCCCGACTAGCGGCTACAATGAGCAGTTCTTC
TRBV7-9	TRBD2	TRBJ2-3	once	CASSLPTAGGADTQYF	TGTGCCAGCAGCCTACCGACAGCGGGAGGGGCAGATACGCAGTATTTT
TRBV7-9	.	TRBJ1-5	.	CASSSSAENQPQHF	TGTGCCAGCAGCTCGTCGGCGGAGAATCAGCCCCAGCATTTT
TRBV27	.	TRBJ1-2	.	CASRGGSYGYTF	TGTGCCAGCAGGGGGGGGAGTTATGGCTACACCTTC
TRBV28	TRBD1	TRBJ1-2	.	CASSSPGQFYGYTF	TGTGCCAGCAGTTCCCCGGGACAGTTCTATGGCTACACCTTC
TRBV12-3/TRBV12-4	TRBD1	TRBJ2-1	once	CASSGQGLNEQFF	TGTGCCAGCAGCGGACAGGGCCTGAATGAGCAGTTCTTC